Sequencing of this T cell receptor beta chain was carried out in a study of PD-1 blockade in classical Hodgkin lymphoma. Study observations and caveats: After ASCT, patients who started nivolumab under 1 year later were excluded. Complete responders matched newly diagnosed patients in baseline diversity.

Sequencing was performed with immunoSEQ multiplex PCR; in TCRdb, only in-frame clones are kept and a portion is missing. The data hold approximately 5,000 clones, with approximately 66% observed a single time. As for this clone: Its target is unknown.

CDR1 is SEHNR and CDR2 is FQNEAQ in the germline V gene (reference sequence). The V end lost 5 bases, the J end lost 3 bases, and 14 bases lay between the germline ends. CDR3 size: 15 residues. Each of the patients experienced relapse following autologous stem cell transplantation, and their brentuximab vedotin exposure differed. The sequenced sample was peripheral blood mononuclear cells (PBMCs), obtained before the second cycle of nivolumab. This receptor was obtained from a human donor with classical Hodgkin lymphoma. The V and J genes are TRBV7-9 and TRBJ1-3; D possibly corresponds to TRBD1 (5 bases). The CDR3 DNA reads as TGTGCCAGCAGCGACACCAGGGTAAATGGAAACACCATATATTTT. As protein: CASSDTRVNGNTIYF.